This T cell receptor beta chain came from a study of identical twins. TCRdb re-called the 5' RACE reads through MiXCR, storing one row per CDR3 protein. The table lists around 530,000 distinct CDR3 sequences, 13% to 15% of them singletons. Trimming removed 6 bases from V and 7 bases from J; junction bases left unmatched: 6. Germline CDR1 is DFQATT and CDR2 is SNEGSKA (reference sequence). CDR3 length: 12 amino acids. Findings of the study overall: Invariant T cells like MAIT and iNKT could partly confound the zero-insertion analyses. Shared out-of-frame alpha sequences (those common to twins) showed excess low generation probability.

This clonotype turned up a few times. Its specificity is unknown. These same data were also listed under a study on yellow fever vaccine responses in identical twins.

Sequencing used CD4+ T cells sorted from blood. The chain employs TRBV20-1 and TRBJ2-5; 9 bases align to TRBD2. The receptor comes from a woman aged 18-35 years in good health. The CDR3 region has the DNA TGCAGTGCCGTAGCGGGGGATTTGACCCAGTACTTC. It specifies CSAVAGDLTQYF.